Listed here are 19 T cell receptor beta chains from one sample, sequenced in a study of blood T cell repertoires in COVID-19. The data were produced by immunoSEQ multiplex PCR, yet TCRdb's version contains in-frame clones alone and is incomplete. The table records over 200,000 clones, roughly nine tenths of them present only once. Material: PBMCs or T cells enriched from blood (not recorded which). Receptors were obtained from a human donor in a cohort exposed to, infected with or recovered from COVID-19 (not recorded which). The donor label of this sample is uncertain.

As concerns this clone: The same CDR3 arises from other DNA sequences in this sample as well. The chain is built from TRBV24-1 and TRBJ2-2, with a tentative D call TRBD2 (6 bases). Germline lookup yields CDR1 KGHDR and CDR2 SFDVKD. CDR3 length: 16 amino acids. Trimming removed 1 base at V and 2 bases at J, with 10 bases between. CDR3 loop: CATSDLRRGNTGELFF. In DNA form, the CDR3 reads TGTGCCACCAGTGATTTAAGGCGGGGAAACACCGGGGAGCTGTTTTTT.

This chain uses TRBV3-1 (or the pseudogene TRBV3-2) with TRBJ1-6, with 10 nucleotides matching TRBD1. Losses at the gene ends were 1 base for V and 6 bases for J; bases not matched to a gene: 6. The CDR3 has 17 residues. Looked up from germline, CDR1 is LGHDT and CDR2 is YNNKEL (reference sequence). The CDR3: CASSQGGQGIFNSPLHF. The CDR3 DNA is TGTGCCAGCAGCCAAGGGGGACAGGGGATATTTAATTCACCCCTCCACTTT.

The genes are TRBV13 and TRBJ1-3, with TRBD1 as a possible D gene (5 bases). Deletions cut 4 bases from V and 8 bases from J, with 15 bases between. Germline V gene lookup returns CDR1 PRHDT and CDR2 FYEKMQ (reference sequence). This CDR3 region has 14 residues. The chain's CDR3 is CASSSRDSGHTIYF. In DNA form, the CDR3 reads TGTGCCAGCAGCTCCAGGGACTCGGGACACACCATATATTTT. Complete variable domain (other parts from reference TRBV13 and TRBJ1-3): AAGVIQSPRHLIKEKRETATLKCYPIPRHDTVYWYQQGPGQDPQFLISFYEKMQSDKGSIPDRFSAQQFSDYHSELNMSSLELGDSALYFCASSSRDSGHTIYFGEGSWLTVV.

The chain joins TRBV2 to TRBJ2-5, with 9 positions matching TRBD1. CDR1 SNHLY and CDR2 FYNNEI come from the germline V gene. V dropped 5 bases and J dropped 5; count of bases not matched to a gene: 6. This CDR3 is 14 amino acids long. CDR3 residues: CASSPQGAGETQYF. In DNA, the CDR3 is TGTGCCAGCAGTCCACAGGGGGCAGGGGAGACCCAGTACTTC. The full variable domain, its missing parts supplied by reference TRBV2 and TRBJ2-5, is EPEVTQTPSHQVTQMGQEVILRCVPISNHLYFYWYRQILGQKVEFLVSFYNNEISEKSEIFDDQFSVERPDGSNFTLKIRSTKLEDSAMYFCASSPQGAGETQYFGPGTRLLVL.

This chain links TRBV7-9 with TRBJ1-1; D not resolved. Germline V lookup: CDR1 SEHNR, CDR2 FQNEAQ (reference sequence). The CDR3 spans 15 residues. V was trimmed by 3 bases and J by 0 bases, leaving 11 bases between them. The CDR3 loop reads CASSFVGRMNTEAFF. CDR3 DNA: TGTGCCAGCAGCTTTGTTGGGAGAATGAACACTGAAGCTTTCTTT.

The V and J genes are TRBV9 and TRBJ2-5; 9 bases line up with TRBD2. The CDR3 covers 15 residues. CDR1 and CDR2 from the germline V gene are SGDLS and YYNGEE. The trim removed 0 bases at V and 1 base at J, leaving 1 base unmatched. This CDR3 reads CASSVDSGGQETQYF. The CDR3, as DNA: TGTGCCAGCAGCGTAGATAGCGGGGGCCAAGAGACCCAGTACTTC.

CDR3 residues: CASSSGQPGNQPQHF. The CDR3 DNA reads TGTGCCAGCAGTTCGGGACAACCGGGCAATCAGCCCCAGCATTTT. The rearrangement joins TRBV27 to TRBJ1-5; D perhaps matches TRBD1 (6 bases). The length of the CDR3 is 15 residues. Per germline, CDR1 MNHEY and CDR2 SMNVEV (reference sequence). Trimming stripped 4 bases from V and 2 bases from J, with 12 bases between.

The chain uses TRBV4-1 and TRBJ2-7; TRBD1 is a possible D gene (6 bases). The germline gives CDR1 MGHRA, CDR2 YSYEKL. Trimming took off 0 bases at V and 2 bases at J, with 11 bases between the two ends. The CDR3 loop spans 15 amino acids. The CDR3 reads CASSQDWNRAYEQYF. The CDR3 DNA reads TGCGCCAGCAGCCAAGATTGGAACAGGGCCTACGAGCAGTACTTC.

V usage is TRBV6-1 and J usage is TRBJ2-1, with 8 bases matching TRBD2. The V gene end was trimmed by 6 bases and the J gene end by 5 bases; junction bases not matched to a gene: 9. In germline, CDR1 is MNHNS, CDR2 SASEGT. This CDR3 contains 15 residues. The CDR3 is CASSLVVAGNNEQFF. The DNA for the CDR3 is TGTGCCAGCAGCCTCGTAGTAGCGGGGAACAATGAGCAGTTCTTC.

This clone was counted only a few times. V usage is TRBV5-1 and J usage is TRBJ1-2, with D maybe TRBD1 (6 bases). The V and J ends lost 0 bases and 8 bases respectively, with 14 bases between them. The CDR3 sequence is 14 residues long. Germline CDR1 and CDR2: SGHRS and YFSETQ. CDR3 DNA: TGCGCCAGCAGCTTGGAAAATACAGGGAAGGGCTACACCTTC. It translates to CASSLENTGKGYTF.

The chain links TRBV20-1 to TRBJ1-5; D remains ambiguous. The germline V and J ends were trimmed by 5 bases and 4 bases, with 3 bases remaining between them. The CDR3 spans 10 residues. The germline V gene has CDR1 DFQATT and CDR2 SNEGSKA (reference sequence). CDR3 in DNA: TGCAGTGCTCCAAATCAGCCCCAGCATTTT. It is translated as CSAPNQPQHF.

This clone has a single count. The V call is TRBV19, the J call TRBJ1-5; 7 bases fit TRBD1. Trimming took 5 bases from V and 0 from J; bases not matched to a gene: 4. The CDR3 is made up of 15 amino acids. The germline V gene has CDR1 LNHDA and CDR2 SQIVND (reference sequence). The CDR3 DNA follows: TGTGCCAGTAGTTGGGACAGTTTTAGCAATCAGCCCCAGCATTTT. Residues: CASSWDSFSNQPQHF.

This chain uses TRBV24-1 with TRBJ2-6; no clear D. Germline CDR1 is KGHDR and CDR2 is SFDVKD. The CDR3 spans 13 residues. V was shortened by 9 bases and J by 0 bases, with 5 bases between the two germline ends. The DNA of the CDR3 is TGTGCCACCGTCGGCTCTGGGGCCAACGTCCTGACTTTC. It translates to CATVGSGANVLTF.

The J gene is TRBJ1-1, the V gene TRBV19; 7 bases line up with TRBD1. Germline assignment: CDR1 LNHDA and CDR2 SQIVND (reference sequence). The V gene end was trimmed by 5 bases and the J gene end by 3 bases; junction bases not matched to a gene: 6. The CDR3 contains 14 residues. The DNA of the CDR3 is TGTGCCAGTAGTCGACAGGGCGCGGACACTGAAGCTTTCTTT. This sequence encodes CASSRQGADTEAFF. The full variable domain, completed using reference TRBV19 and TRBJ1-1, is DGGITQSPKYLFRKEGQNVTLSCEQNLNHDAMYWYRQDPGQGLRLIYYSQIVNDFQKGDIAEGYSVSREKKESFPLTVTSAQKNPTAFYLCASSRQGADTEAFFGQGTRLTVV.

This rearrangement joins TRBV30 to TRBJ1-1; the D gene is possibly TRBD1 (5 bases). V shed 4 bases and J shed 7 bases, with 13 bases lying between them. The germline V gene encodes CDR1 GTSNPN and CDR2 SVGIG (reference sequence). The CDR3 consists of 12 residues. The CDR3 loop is CAWTLDDSEAFF. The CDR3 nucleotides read TGTGCCTGGACTCTAGACGACAGTGAAGCTTTCTTT.

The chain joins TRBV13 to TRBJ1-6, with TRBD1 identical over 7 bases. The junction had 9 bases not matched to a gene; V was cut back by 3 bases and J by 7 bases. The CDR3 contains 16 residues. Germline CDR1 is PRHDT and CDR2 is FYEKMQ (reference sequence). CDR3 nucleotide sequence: TGTGCCAGCAGCTTTACGGGACAGACGGGGAATTCACCCCTCCACTTT. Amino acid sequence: CASSFTGQTGNSPLHF.

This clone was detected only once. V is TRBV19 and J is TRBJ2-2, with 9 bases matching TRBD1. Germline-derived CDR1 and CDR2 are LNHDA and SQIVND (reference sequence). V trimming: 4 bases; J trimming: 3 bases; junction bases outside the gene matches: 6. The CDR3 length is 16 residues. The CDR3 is CASSKRQGGDTGELFF. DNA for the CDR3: TGTGCCAGTAGTAAACGACAGGGGGGGGACACCGGGGAGCTGTTTTTT.

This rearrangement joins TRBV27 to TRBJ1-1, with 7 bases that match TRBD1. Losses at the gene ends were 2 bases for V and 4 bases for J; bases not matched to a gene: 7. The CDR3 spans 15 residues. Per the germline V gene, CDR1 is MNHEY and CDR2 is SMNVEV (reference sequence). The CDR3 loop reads CASSLDTGAVTEAFF. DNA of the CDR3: TGTGCCAGCAGTTTAGATACAGGGGCCGTCACTGAAGCTTTCTTT.

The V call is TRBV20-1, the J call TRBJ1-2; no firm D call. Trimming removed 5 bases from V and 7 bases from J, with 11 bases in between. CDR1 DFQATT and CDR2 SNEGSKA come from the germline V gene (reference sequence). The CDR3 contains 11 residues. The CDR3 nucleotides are TGCAGTGCTGCGGGGTCTCGTGGCTACACCTTC. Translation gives CSAAGSRGYTF.